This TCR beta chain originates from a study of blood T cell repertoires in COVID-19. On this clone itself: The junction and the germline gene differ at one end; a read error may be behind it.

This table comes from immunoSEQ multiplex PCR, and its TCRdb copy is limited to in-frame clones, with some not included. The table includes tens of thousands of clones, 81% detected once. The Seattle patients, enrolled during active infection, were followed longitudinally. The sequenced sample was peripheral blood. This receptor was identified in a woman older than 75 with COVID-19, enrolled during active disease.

The CDR3 bases are TGTGCCAGCATGGAGGAAGCGGGAGACTACCATGAGCAGTTCTTC. Translation gives CASMEEAGDYHEQFF. The chain employs TRBV2 and TRBJ2-1; 8 bases match TRBD2. CDR1 SNHLY and CDR2 FYNNEI come from the germline V gene. The CDR3 has 15 amino acids.